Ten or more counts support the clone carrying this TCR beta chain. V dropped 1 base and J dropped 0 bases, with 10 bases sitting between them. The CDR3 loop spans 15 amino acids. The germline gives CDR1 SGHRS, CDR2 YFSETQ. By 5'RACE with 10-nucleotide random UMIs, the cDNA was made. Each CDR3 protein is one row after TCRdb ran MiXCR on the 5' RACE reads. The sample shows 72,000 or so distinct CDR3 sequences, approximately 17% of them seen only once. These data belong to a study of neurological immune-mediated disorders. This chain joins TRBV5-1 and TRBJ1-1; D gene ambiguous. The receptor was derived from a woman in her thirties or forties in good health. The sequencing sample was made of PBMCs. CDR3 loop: CASSLMGEMNTEAFF. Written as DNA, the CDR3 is TGCGCCAGCAGCTTGATGGGTGAGATGAACACTGAAGCTTTCTTT.